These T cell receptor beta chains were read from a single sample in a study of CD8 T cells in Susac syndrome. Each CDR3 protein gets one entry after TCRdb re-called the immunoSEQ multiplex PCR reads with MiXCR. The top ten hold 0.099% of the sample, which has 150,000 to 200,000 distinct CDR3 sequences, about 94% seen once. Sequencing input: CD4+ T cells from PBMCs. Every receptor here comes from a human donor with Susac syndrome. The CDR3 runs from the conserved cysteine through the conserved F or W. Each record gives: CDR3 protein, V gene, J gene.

CDR3aa: CSALTSDFDNEQFF; v_gene: TRBV20-1; j_gene: TRBJ2-1
CDR3aa: CSARDARGPYNEQFF; v_gene: TRBV20-1; j_gene: TRBJ2-1
CDR3aa: CASSESRADGEQYF; v_gene: TRBV10-1; j_gene: TRBJ2-7
CDR3aa: CASSYSSGGGYGYTF; v_gene: TRBV6-5; j_gene: TRBJ1-2
CDR3aa: CASSFGGQGSTDTQYF; v_gene: TRBV7-2; j_gene: TRBJ2-3
CDR3aa: CATSDSGQGTETQYF; v_gene: TRBV24-1; j_gene: TRBJ2-5
CDR3aa: CSVSLGENTEAFF; v_gene: TRBV29-1; j_gene: TRBJ1-1
CDR3aa: CASSSKRPGQGAPEQYF; v_gene: TRBV7-2; j_gene: TRBJ2-7
CDR3aa: CSARLNLGGGNQPQHF; v_gene: TRBV20-1; j_gene: TRBJ1-5
CDR3aa: CASSQLDRGAEAFF; v_gene: TRBV4-3; j_gene: TRBJ1-1
CDR3aa: CASSSPFAGSYEQYF; v_gene: TRBV14; j_gene: TRBJ2-7
CDR3aa: CASSPYRVNEQFF; v_gene: TRBV5-6; j_gene: TRBJ2-1
CDR3aa: CSASGSREADEQFF; v_gene: TRBV20-1; j_gene: TRBJ2-1